Reported below is one T cell receptor (beta chain). The method was immunoSEQ multiplex PCR; TCRdb's version includes in-frame clones alone and lacks a portion of them. Of 120,000 to 150,000 clones in the sample, about 88% were seen once. The sample belongs to a study of blood T cell repertoires in COVID-19. Study overall: Some COVID-19 samples were acute and others convalescent; all came from the United States, Italy and Spain.

Patients in Seattle were enrolled during active infection, then followed longitudinally. Material for sequencing was peripheral blood. This sequence originates from a human donor with COVID-19, enrolled during active disease. The donor label of this sample is uncertain.

This CDR3 reads CASSKAPWPSGNTIYF. For the CDR3, the DNA is TGTGCCAGCAGCAAAGCGCCGTGGCCCTCTGGAAACACCATATATTTT. The V call is TRBV21-1, the J call TRBJ1-3; the D call of TRBD1 is as the table states it, not checked on the DNA. TRBV21-1 is a documented pseudogene. This CDR3 has 16 amino acids.